Listed below are T cell receptor beta chains from one sample, sequenced in a study of cytomegalovirus exposure and HLA in healthy donors. Clones were read by immunoSEQ multiplex PCR, and TCRdb kept only the in-frame ones, dropping some. The sample includes fewer than 200,000 clones, roughly 70% of them seen just once. Sequenced: PBMCs. All receptors derive from a man aged 40-49 years in good health and CMV-seropositive. CDR3s include the opening cysteine and the closing phenylalanine or tryptophan. Fields, in order: CDR3 protein, CDR3 DNA, CDR3 length, D gene, J gene, clone size, V gene. A D gene is named only where the DNA matches it firmly. A clone size is listed for some rows: how often the clone was seen (once, few, many), or a class if it is expanded.

CDR3: CASSLVGQGAGQTF; DNA: NA; length: 14; D: NA; J: TRBJ1-2; size: few; V: TRBV11-2
CDR3: CASSVAGGNTGELFF; DNA: TGCGCCAGCAGCGTAGCGGGGGGTAACACCGGGGAGCTGTTTTTT; length: 15; D: TRBD2; J: TRBJ2-2; size: NA; V: TRBV10-2
CDR3: CASSPPPGVNYGYTF; DNA: TGTGCCAGCTCACCACCGCCGGGAGTGAACTATGGCTACACCTTC; length: 15; D: NA; J: TRBJ1-2; size: NA; V: TRBV18
CDR3: CASSLGRLKSDEQFF; DNA: TGCGCCAGCAGCTTGGGCCGCCTAAAATCGGATGAGCAGTTCTTC; length: 15; D: NA; J: TRBJ2-1; size: NA; V: TRBV5-1
CDR3: CASSSNEGTDTQYF; DNA: TGTGCCAGCAGTTCCAACGAGGGCACAGATACGCAGTATTTT; length: 14; D: NA; J: TRBJ2-3; size: NA; V: TRBV27
CDR3: CASQQGMNTEAFF; DNA: TGTGCCAGCCAACAGGGAATGAACACTGAAGCTTTCTTT; length: 13; D: NA; J: TRBJ1-1; size: once; V: TRBV18
CDR3: CASSSQGGGTKTQYF; DNA: TGTGCCAGCAGCTCCCAGGGCGGGGGGACGAAGACCCAGTACTTC; length: 15; D: TRBD2; J: TRBJ2-5; size: NA; V: TRBV11-2
CDR3: CASSLAGPHQPQHF; DNA: TGCGCCAGCAGCTTGGCAGGGCCCCATCAGCCCCAGCATTTT; length: 14; D: NA; J: TRBJ1-5; size: NA; V: TRBV5-1
CDR3: CAIRENRDNEQFF; DNA: TGTGCCATCAGAGAAAATCGGGACAATGAGCAGTTCTTC; length: 13; D: NA; J: TRBJ2-1; size: NA; V: TRBV10-3
CDR3: CASSLAHIASDYGYTF; DNA: TGCGCCAGCAGCTTGGCTCATATAGCCTCGGACTATGGCTACACCTTC; length: 16; D: NA; J: TRBJ1-2; size: NA; V: TRBV5-1
CDR3: CSAGGSLGGYTF; DNA: TGCAGCGCCGGAGGGTCCCTGGGGGGCTACACCTTC; length: 12; D: NA; J: TRBJ1-2; size: NA; V: TRBV29-1
CDR3: CAKIPPLNYGYTF; DNA: TGCGCCAAAATACCCCCGCTAAACTATGGCTACACCTTC; length: 13; D: NA; J: TRBJ1-2; size: NA; V: TRBV10-1
CDR3: CAVQPTGNSPLHF; DNA: TGTGCCGTACAACCGACAGGGAATTCACCCCTCCACTTT; length: 13; D: TRBD1; J: TRBJ1-6; size: NA; V: TRBV6-6
CDR3: CASTRERDTEAFF; DNA: TGTGCCAGCACCCGGGAACGGGACACTGAAGCTTTCTTT; length: 13; D: NA; J: TRBJ1-1; size: NA; V: TRBV5-4
CDR3: CASSPLKASSYNEQFF; DNA: TGTGCCAGCAGCCCCCTGAAAGCTAGCTCCTACAATGAGCAGTTCTTC; length: 16; D: NA; J: TRBJ2-1; size: NA; V: TRBV4-2
CDR3: CASSPGTGFVENEQFF; DNA: TGTGCCAGCTCACCGGGGACAGGGTTTGTTGAAAATGAGCAGTTCTTC; length: 16; D: TRBD1; J: TRBJ2-1; size: once; V: TRBV18
CDR3: CSVGGQARGSPEAFF; DNA: TGCAGCGTTGGAGGCCAAGCCCGGGGTTCCCCCGAAGCTTTCTTT; length: 15; D: NA; J: TRBJ1-1; size: NA; V: TRBV29-1
CDR3: CASSLAQGAGGYTF; DNA: TGTGCCAGCAGCTTAGCGCAGGGGGCCGGGGGCTACACCTTC; length: 14; D: TRBD1; J: TRBJ1-2; size: few; V: TRBV7-9
CDR3: CASSLAMQYNEQFF; DNA: TGTGCCAGCAGCTTAGCGATGCAGTACAATGAGCAGTTCTTC; length: 14; D: NA; J: TRBJ2-1; size: NA; V: TRBV7-8
CDR3: CASSQGFLAGGDNEQFF; DNA: TGCGCCAGCAGCCAAGGTTTCCTAGCGGGTGGAGACAATGAGCAGTTCTTC; length: 17; D: TRBD2; J: TRBJ2-1; size: few; V: TRBV4-3
CDR3: CASSLDREYGYTF; DNA: TGTGCTAGCAGCTTAGACAGGGAATATGGCTACACCTTC; length: 13; D: TRBD1; J: TRBJ1-2; size: NA; V: TRBV7-2
CDR3: CATSRDIAITNTGELFF; DNA: TGTGCCACCAGCAGAGATATCGCTATAACGAACACCGGGGAGCTGTTTTTT; length: 17; D: NA; J: TRBJ2-2; size: NA; V: TRBV15
CDR3: CASSVGFGGGTDTQYF; DNA: TGTGCCAGCAGCGTAGGGTTTGGGGGCGGGACAGATACGCAGTATTTT; length: 16; D: NA; J: TRBJ2-3; size: NA; V: TRBV9
CDR3: CATSGARDGGTGELFF; DNA: TGTGCCACCAGCGGGGCCAGGGATGGTGGCACCGGGGAGCTGTTTTTT; length: 16; D: NA; J: TRBJ2-2; size: NA; V: TRBV15
CDR3: CASTRDRNSNQPQHF; DNA: TGTGCCAGCACCCGGGACAGGAATAGCAATCAGCCCCAGCATTTT; length: 15; D: TRBD1; J: TRBJ1-5; size: NA; V: TRBV2
CDR3: CASSEAGRQAFF; DNA: TGTGCCAGCAGTGAAGCCGGTCGCCAAGCTTTCTTT; length: 12; D: NA; J: TRBJ1-1; size: NA; V: TRBV2
CDR3: CASSGDRNYGYTF; DNA: TGTGCCAGTAGTGGTGACAGGAACTATGGCTACACCTTC; length: 13; D: NA; J: TRBJ1-2; size: NA; V: TRBV19
CDR3: CASSVGQGVEAFF; DNA: TGTGCCAGCAGCGTAGGACAGGGGGTTGAAGCTTTCTTT; length: 13; D: TRBD1; J: TRBJ1-1; size: few; V: TRBV9
CDR3: CASSRDRLTGELFF; DNA: TGTGCCAGCAGCCGGGACAGGTTGACCGGGGAGCTGTTTTTT; length: 14; D: TRBD1; J: TRBJ2-2; size: NA; V: TRBV27
CDR3: CASTRTWTETEAFF; DNA: TGTGCCAGCACCCGAACCTGGACAGAGACTGAAGCTTTCTTT; length: 14; D: NA; J: TRBJ1-1; size: NA; V: TRBV6-1
CDR3: CASSLGGQNGGAVYNEQFF; DNA: TGTGCCAGCAGCTTGGGGGGCCAGAACGGGGGGGCCGTTTACAATGAGCAGTTCTTC; length: 19; D: TRBD2; J: TRBJ2-1; size: few; V: TRBV11-2
CDR3: CSARGGYEQYF; DNA: TGCAGTGCTAGGGGGGGATACGAGCAGTACTTC; length: 11; D: NA; J: TRBJ2-7; size: once; V: TRBV20-1
CDR3: CASSPRQTTDTQYF; DNA: TGTGCCAGCAGCCCAAGACAGACCACAGATACGCAGTATTTT; length: 14; D: NA; J: TRBJ2-3; size: once; V: TRBV9
CDR3: CASSSHQGSRNTEAFF; DNA: TGTGCCAGCAGTTCCCATCAGGGGTCCCGGAACACTGAAGCTTTCTTT; length: 16; D: NA; J: TRBJ1-1; size: once; V: TRBV28
CDR3: CASSPRGLGGTEAFF; DNA: TGTGCCAGTAGTCCAAGGGGGCTTGGGGGCACTGAAGCTTTCTTT; length: 15; D: TRBD1; J: TRBJ1-1; size: NA; V: TRBV19
CDR3: CASRSLYNSPLHF; DNA: TGTGCCAGCAGATCCCTCTATAATTCACCCCTCCACTTT; length: 13; D: NA; J: TRBJ1-6; size: few; V: TRBV2
CDR3: CASRGQGGDTEAFF; DNA: TGTGCCAGCAGGGGACAGGGAGGGGACACTGAAGCTTTCTTT; length: 14; D: TRBD1; J: TRBJ1-1; size: NA; V: TRBV7-9
CDR3: CASSQVVGATDTQYF; DNA: TGTGCCAGCAGCCAAGTAGTGGGGGCCACAGATACGCAGTATTTT; length: 15; D: NA; J: TRBJ2-3; size: NA; V: TRBV14
CDR3: CASSLAPSGEKDGYTF; DNA: TGTGCCAGCAGCTTAGCGCCCTCAGGGGAAAAAGATGGCTACACCTTC; length: 16; D: NA; J: TRBJ1-2; size: few; V: TRBV7-8
CDR3: CASSEGRTGVSYEQYF; DNA: TGTGCCAGCAGTGAAGGTAGGACAGGGGTCTCCTACGAGCAGTACTTC; length: 16; D: TRBD1; J: TRBJ2-7; size: few; V: TRBV25-1
CDR3: CASSQGGQGPDTQYF; DNA: TGTGCCAGCAGCCAGGGGGGACAGGGGCCAGATACGCAGTATTTT; length: 15; D: TRBD1; J: TRBJ2-3; size: NA; V: TRBV5-4
CDR3: CASSQGGGQETQYF; DNA: TGTGCCAGTAGCCAAGGCGGGGGCCAAGAGACCCAGTACTTC; length: 14; D: TRBD2; J: TRBJ2-5; size: NA; V: TRBV19
CDR3: CASSRGLAGGNEQFF; DNA: TGTGCCAGCAGCCGGGGACTAGCGGGGGGTAATGAGCAGTTCTTC; length: 15; D: TRBD2; J: TRBJ2-1; size: NA; V: TRBV7-9
CDR3: CASSRGDTQYF; DNA: TGTGCCAGCAGCCGAGGGGATACGCAGTATTTT; length: 11; D: NA; J: TRBJ2-3; size: NA; V: TRBV5-6
CDR3: CASSVGGLNTEAFF; DNA: TGTGCCAGCAGCGTCGGCGGATTGAACACTGAAGCTTTCTTT; length: 14; D: NA; J: TRBJ1-1; size: NA; V: TRBV7-8
CDR3: CATSIRDRGLNQPQHF; DNA: TGTGCCACCAGCATCCGGGACAGGGGTTTGAATCAGCCCCAGCATTTT; length: 16; D: TRBD1; J: TRBJ1-5; size: NA; V: TRBV15